The T cell receptor beta chain under discussion was sequenced for a study of OX40 agonist ivuxolimab in advanced cancers. Findings and limits, study-wide: More expanded clones were seen, on average, in CD8+ T cells than in CD4+.

In germline, CDR1 is MDHEN, CDR2 SYDVKM. This CDR3 comprises 13 residues. V lost 10 bases and J 5 bases, leaving 17 bases between the germline ends. As for this clone: Its specificity is not known.

The table came from immunoSEQ multiplex PCR; TCRdb's copy has only in-frame clones and leaves some out. Here the sample spans over 55,000 clones, around 83% being singletons. The sequence derives from an adult with an advanced solid tumor such as melanoma, head and neck, liver or kidney cancer. Here the sequenced sample was CD4+ or CD8+ T cells sorted from blood, taken in a trial of the OX40 agonist ivuxolimab. The genes are TRBV28 and TRBJ2-5, with D possibly TRBD2 on 7 matching bases. The CDR3 reads CATQKGGRETQYF. The CDR3 bases are TGTGCCACCCAAAAGGGGGGGCGGGAGACCCAGTACTTC.